This TCR beta chain comes out of a study of cytomegalovirus exposure and HLA in healthy donors. Whole-study results and caveats: Follow-up analysis later connected one missense variant in DCLRE1C with trimming of TCR beta V- and J-genes. TCR beta sequences numbering under 20,000 were associated with HLA alleles at 0.05 false discovery rate in a later analysis.

V shed 5 bases and J shed 0 bases, with 11 bases lying between them. The length of the CDR3 is 15 residues. Germline V gives CDR1 SGHTA, CDR2 FQGNSA. The PCR used 60 Vbeta and 13 Jbeta primers. Measured with immunoSEQ multiplex PCR; TCRdb has only the in-frame clones, and not every one. This sample has about 76,000 clones; about 76% occur once, and the top ten carry 9.5% to 13%. This clone occurred once. The antigen is unknown. This TCR was sampled from a male donor in good health and CMV-seropositive. The rearrangement uses TRBV7-2 and TRBJ1-5, with D unresolved. Sequencing was performed on PBMCs. The CDR3, as DNA: TGTGCCAGCAGCAGAGACACAAATAGCAATCAGCCCCAGCATTTT. Its protein product is CASSRDTNSNQPQHF.